The 15 T cell receptor beta chains below were found in one sample sequenced in a study of shared clonotypes between healthy human individuals. Method: immunoSEQ multiplex PCR; TCRdb's copy keeps in-frame clones and lacks some. Here the sample spans about 1.1 million clones, 70% to 80% being singletons. The source material was memory CD4+ T cells from PBMCs. The sample's subset: CD45RA-negative fraction. The receptors shown here come from a man aged 18 to 29 in good health. Some clones in this sample may be carry-over from other donors' samples.

A note on this clone: The sample has other DNA sequences that encode this CDR3 too. The rearrangement uses TRBV5-4 and TRBJ1-5; D possibly corresponds to TRBD1 (6 bases). CDR3 length: 13 residues. The V end was cut by 2 bases, the J end by 7 bases, with 10 bases between. CDR1 is SGHNT and CDR2 is YYREEE in the germline V gene (reference sequence). CDR3 residues: CASSLSGDQPQHF. The CDR3 DNA reads as TGTGCCAGCAGCTTATCAGGGGACCAGCCCCAGCATTTT. The full variable domain, with the rest looked up from reference TRBV5-4 and TRBJ1-5, is ETGVTQSPTHLIKTRGQQVTLRCSSQSGHNTVSWYQQALGQGPQFIFQYYREEENGRGNFPPRFSGLQFPNYSSELNVNALELDDSALYLCASSLSGDQPQHFGDGTRLSIL.

The chain recombines TRBV19 with TRBJ2-5, with TRBD2 matching over 11 bases. The last part of the DNA fits TRBJ2-7 better; the J call may be wrong. From germline, CDR1 is LNHDA and CDR2 SQIVND (reference sequence). The CDR3 has 17 amino acids. The CDR3 region is CASSMFRGTSGFYEQYF. DNA of the CDR3: TGTGCCAGTAGTATGTTCCGCGGGACTAGCGGATTTTACGAGCAGTACTTC.

This chain joins TRBV19 and TRBJ2-1; the D is unclear. Looked up from germline, CDR1 is LNHDA and CDR2 is SQIVND (reference sequence). This CDR3 has 9 amino acids. Deletions cut 10 bases from V and 5 bases from J, with 3 bases between. CDR3: CAIDNEQFF. The CDR3 DNA reads TGTGCCATAGACAATGAGCAGTTCTTC.

The V call is TRBV5-1, the J call TRBJ2-7, with D possibly being TRBD2 (5 bases). From germline, CDR1 is SGHRS and CDR2 YFSETQ. This CDR3 spans 15 amino acids. Trimming removed 2 bases from V and 2 bases from J, with 14 bases in between. The CDR3 spells CASSFSVGETYEQYF. DNA for the CDR3: TGCGCCAGCAGCTTTAGCGTGGGAGAAACCTACGAGCAGTACTTC.

A remark on this clone: Distinct nucleotide sequences in the sample also encode this CDR3. The J gene is TRBJ2-3, the V gene TRBV7-9; the match to TRBD2 covers 7 bases. The germline V gene has CDR1 SEHNR and CDR2 FQNEAQ (reference sequence). The junction had 7 bases not matched to a gene; V was cut back by 2 bases and J by 2 bases. The length of the CDR3 is 16 residues. The DNA of the CDR3 is TGTGCCAGCAGCTTAACGGGCGGGAGATCCACAGATACGCAGTATTTT. This gives the protein CASSLTGGRSTDTQYF. Based on the CDR3 plus reference TRBV7-9 and TRBJ2-3, the full variable domain is DTGVSQNPRHKITKRGQNVTFRCDPISEHNRLYWYRQTLGQGPEFLTYFQNEAQLEKSRLLSDRFSAERPKGSFSTLEIQRTEQGDSAMYLCASSLTGGRSTDTQYFGPGTRLTVL.

The chain employs TRBV5-1 and TRBJ2-2, with D tentatively TRBD1 or TRBD2 (5 bases each). The CDR3 contains 15 residues. V lost 4 bases, J lost 5 bases, and 15 bases lay in between. CDR1 is SGHRS and CDR2 is YFSETQ in the germline V gene. The CDR3 spells CASSAGLPGTGELFF. The CDR3 DNA follows: TGCGCCAGCAGCGCGGGCCTCCCAGGGACCGGGGAGCTGTTTTTT.

The J gene is TRBJ2-2, the V gene TRBV4-1, with TRBD2 matching over 9 bases. Losses at the gene ends were 1 base for V and 7 bases for J; bases not matched to a gene: 13. This CDR3 has 18 residues. CDR1 and CDR2 from the germline V gene are MGHRA and YSYEKL. For the CDR3, the DNA is TGCGCCAGCAGCCAAGGGGGTCTAGCGGGAACCTTGGGCGGGGAGCTGTTTTTT. Translated, it gives CASSQGGLAGTLGGELFF.

J is TRBJ2-1 and V is TRBV28, with D tentatively TRBD2 (7 bases). The V end lost 3 bases, the J end lost 6 bases, and 12 bases lay between the germline ends. Germline CDR1 is MDHEN and CDR2 is SYDVKM. CDR3 length: 14 residues. The DNA for the CDR3 is TGTGCCAGCAGTTTTGGGAGGGGGTCCAATGAGCAGTTCTTC. This codes for CASSFGRGSNEQFF.

The chain employs TRBV7-9 and TRBJ2-5; TRBD1 agrees at 12 bases. Looked up from germline, CDR1 is SEHNR and CDR2 is FQNEAQ (reference sequence). V gave up 5 bases and J gave up 5 bases; unmatched junction bases: 9. This CDR3 contains 16 residues. In nucleotides, the CDR3 is TGTGCCAGCAGCCACGGGACAGGGGGCTGGTTGGAGACCCAGTACTTC. Amino acid sequence: CASSHGTGGWLETQYF.

This chain links TRBV27 with TRBJ1-1; D perhaps matches TRBD1 (5 bases). The CDR3 covers 13 residues. CDR1 is MNHEY, CDR2 SMNVEV, per germline (reference sequence). The ends were cut back, 4 bases at V and 7 bases at J, with 13 bases in the middle. CDR3 amino acids: CASSSPRQSEAFF. Here the CDR3 DNA reads TGTGCCAGCAGTTCCCCAAGACAGAGTGAAGCTTTCTTT.

Only one count was recorded for this clone. The chain joins TRBV28 to TRBJ1-5; no reliable D call. Germline CDR1 reads MDHEN; CDR2 reads SYDVKM. CDR3 length: 16 residues. Trimming removed 4 bases at V and 0 bases at J, with 13 bases between. CDR3 DNA: TGTGCCAGCAGTTCCTTAGTGCTGAATAGCAATCAGCCCCAGCATTTT. Amino acid sequence: CASSSLVLNSNQPQHF.

The J gene is TRBJ1-2, the V gene TRBV7-2, with TRBD1 as a possible D gene (5 bases). Trimming took 1 base from V and 2 from J, leaving 11 bases between them. This CDR3 is 15 amino acids long. The germline gives CDR1 SGHTA, CDR2 FQGNSA. In DNA, the CDR3 is TGTGCCAGCAGCTTAGTTGGAGGGACCAACTATGGCTACACCTTC. It encodes CASSLVGGTNYGYTF.

V is TRBV28 and J is TRBJ1-5; TRBD1 might be the D (6 bases). Germline V gene sequence: CDR1 MDHEN, CDR2 SYDVKM. This CDR3 has 13 residues. V lost 9 bases and J lost 6, with 15 bases in between. The CDR3 region has the DNA TGTGCCAGTTACAGGGATCGCCGTCAGCCCCAGCATTTT. It encodes CASYRDRRQPQHF. Filled out from reference TRBV28 and TRBJ1-5, the complete variable domain reads DVKVTQSSRYLVKRTGEKVFLECVQDMDHENMFWYRQDPGLGLRLIYFSYDVKMKEKGDIPEGYSVSREKKERFSLILESASTNQTSMYLCASYRDRRQPQHFGDGTRLSIL.

V and J are TRBV5-1 and TRBJ2-7, with unresolved D. The CDR3 length is 15 residues. The germline V gene has CDR1 SGHRS and CDR2 YFSETQ. V lost 9 bases to trimming and J lost 3 bases, with 22 bases between them. For the CDR3, the DNA is TGCGCCACAAAAGGCGGCCCAGGAGTGTTCTACGAGCAGTACTTC. Amino acid sequence: CATKGGPGVFYEQYF.

This clone was counted only a few times. The rearrangement joins TRBV19 to TRBJ1-5; 7 nucleotides agree with TRBD1. The CDR3 contains 14 residues. Germline V gene lookup returns CDR1 LNHDA and CDR2 SQIVND (reference sequence). Unmatched junction bases numbered 7, after V lost 5 bases and J lost 6 bases. The CDR3 loop reads CASSPTGFGQPQHF. DNA of the CDR3: TGTGCCAGTAGTCCGACAGGGTTTGGTCAGCCCCAGCATTTT.